The TCR beta chain described here comes from a study of T cell changes during pregnancy in multiple sclerosis. Sequenced by immunoSEQ multiplex PCR; TCRdb stores in-frame clones only, minus some. The table shows tens of thousands of clones, with over 95% occurring only once. Germline assignment: CDR1 SGHNT and CDR2 YYREEE (reference sequence). V lost 3 bases and J lost 5, with 15 bases in between. The CDR3 contains 14 residues. The starting material was CD8+ T cells from peripheral blood mononuclear cells, obtained after pregnancy. The chain has TRBV5-4 and TRBJ2-7; D is possibly TRBD2 (5 bases). The receptor was derived from a female donor with multiple sclerosis, enrolled in a pregnancy study. This chain's CDR3 is CASSSRTGMNEQYF. CDR3 nucleotide sequence: TGTGCCAGCAGCTCCCGGACGGGAATGAACGAGCAGTACTTC.